The T cell receptor (beta chain) under discussion was sequenced for a study of blood T cell repertoires in COVID-19. Study-level information: T cells, B-cell-depleted T cells, or PBMCs supplied cDNA or gDNA.

In the original workflow: Amplified reference gene primers provided the basis for estimating nucleated cell counts. Repertoires were generated with immunoSEQ multiplex PCR, while TCRdb's copy carries only in-frame clones and drops some. V and J calls and clone size follow that table, whereas D and trimming were derived from the DNA. The sample lists roughly 200,000 clones; about 83% were seen once. Germline V lookup: CDR1 MNHEY, CDR2 SVGAGI. The ends were cut back, 6 bases at V and 2 bases at J, with 7 bases in the middle. CDR3 length: 12 amino acids. This sequence was found in a man in his 60s who had recovered from COVID-19. The chain is built from TRBV6-5 and TRBJ1-2; D call uncertain. What was sequenced was peripheral blood. CDR3 sequence reads: CASRQANYGYTF. The CDR3 DNA reads TGTGCCAGCAGGCAGGCGAACTATGGCTACACCTTC.